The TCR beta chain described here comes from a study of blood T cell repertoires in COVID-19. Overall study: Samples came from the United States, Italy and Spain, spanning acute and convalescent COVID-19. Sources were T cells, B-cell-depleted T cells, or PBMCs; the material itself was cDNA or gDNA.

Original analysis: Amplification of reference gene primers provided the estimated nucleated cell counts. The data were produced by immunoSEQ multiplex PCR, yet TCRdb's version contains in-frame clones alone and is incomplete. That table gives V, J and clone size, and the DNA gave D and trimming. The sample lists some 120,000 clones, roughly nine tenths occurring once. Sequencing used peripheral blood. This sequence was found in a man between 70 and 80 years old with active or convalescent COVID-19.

CDR3 sequence reads: CASSRTPLPSYNEQFF. For the CDR3, the DNA is TGTGCCAGCAGCAGAACCCCGCTACCCTCCTACAATGAGCAGTTCTTC. This chain links TRBV21-1 with TRBJ2-1; TRBD2 is the table's D call, not checked against the DNA. TRBV21-1 is marked as a pseudogene. There are 16 residues in the CDR3.